This paragraph covers one T cell receptor (beta chain) sequence. Trimming cost V 5 bases and J 5 bases, with 19 bases left between them. The CDR3 totals 15 residues. Germline assignment: CDR1 DFQATT and CDR2 SNEGSKA (reference sequence). At first hyperthyroidism diagnosis, before any ophthalmopathy symptoms, the blood sample was collected. TCR beta CDR3 sequences were amplified from RNA transcripts. HTBI primers drove first-round RT-PCR of the TCR CDR3. MiXCR was run by TCRdb on the multiplex PCR reads, yielding one entry per CDR3 protein. The data show about 290,000 distinct CDR3 sequences, with around 15% seen just once and around 30% held by the top ten. This sample is part of a study of T cells in Graves' hyperthyroidism and ophthalmopathy.

The chain employs TRBV20-1 and TRBJ2-1, with D perhaps TRBD1 (6 bases). The sequencing input was blood. This clonotype was sampled from a woman aged 50 to 60 with Graves' hyperthyroidism that later progressed to Graves' ophthalmopathy. CDR3 coding DNA: TGCAGTGCTGTTAACAGGGACGGCATCCACAATGAGCAGTTCTTC. Protein: CSAVNRDGIHNEQFF.